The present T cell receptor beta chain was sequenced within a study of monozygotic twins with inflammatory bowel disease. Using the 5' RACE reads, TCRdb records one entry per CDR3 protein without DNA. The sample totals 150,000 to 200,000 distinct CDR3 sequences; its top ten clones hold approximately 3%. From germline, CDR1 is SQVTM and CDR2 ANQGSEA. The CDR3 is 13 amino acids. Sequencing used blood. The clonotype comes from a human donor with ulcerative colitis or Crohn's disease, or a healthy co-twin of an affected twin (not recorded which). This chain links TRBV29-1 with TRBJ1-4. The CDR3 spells CSVEAGRNEKLFF.